This T cell receptor beta chain appears in the sequencing data of a study of T cell changes during pregnancy in multiple sclerosis. TCRdb's table, derived via immunoSEQ multiplex PCR, lists solely in-frame clones and lacks some. The sample includes tens of thousands of clones, about nine tenths of them seen just once. Germline V gives CDR1 SGHRS, CDR2 YFSETQ. The trim removed 4 bases at V and 6 bases at J, leaving 6 bases unmatched. This CDR3 is 14 amino acids long. This chain links TRBV5-1 with TRBJ1-4; 7 bases line up with TRBD1. The source of this sequence is a female donor in good health, enrolled as a control in a pregnancy study. The sequenced sample was peripheral blood, obtained in the first trimester of pregnancy. CDR3 bases: TGCGCCAGCAGCCTGGAGGGGGCTGATGAAAAACTGTTTTTT. It codes for CASSLEGADEKLFF.